These T cell receptor beta chains were read from a single sample in a study of response to subunit inactivated influenza vaccine. TCRdb processed the RT-PCR reads anew with MiXCR; each CDR3 protein has one entry. The top ten clones hold around 9.9% of a sample with 750,000 to 850,000 distinct CDR3 sequences, under 20% of them seen once. This sample comprised PBMCs from blood, obtained 5 days after vaccination. These receptors were collected from a middle-aged man who received an inactivated influenza vaccine. CDR3s include the opening cysteine and the closing phenylalanine or tryptophan. Fields, in order: V gene, J gene, CDR3 protein.

TRBV7-9,TRBJ2-1,CASSNRDRVKNEQFF
TRBV20-1,TRBJ1-5,CSANLINQPQHF
TRBV7-2,TRBJ1-1,CASSPQGGRSTEAFF
TRBV11-2,TRBJ2-1,CASSSGGREQFF
TRBV12-3/TRBV12-4,TRBJ2-7,CASSQTRPGTVAYEQYF
TRBV5-5,TRBJ1-2,CASSIQDLGNYGYTF
TRBV5-1,TRBJ2-3,CASSLNNGGLGDTQYF
TRBV6-1,TRBJ1-5,CASSVDNTNQPQHF
TRBV28,TRBJ1-2,CASSSTPGSSGYTF
TRBV7-9,TRBJ1-4,CASRNIRVDEKLFF
TRBV29-1,TRBJ2-1,CSVVDSPNEQFF
TRBV5-5,TRBJ2-5,CASSLTSGIQETQYF
TRBV10-3,TRBJ1-1,CAISSGQNTEAFF
TRBV20-1,TRBJ2-3,CSAHTGGIDTQYF
TRBV12-3/TRBV12-4,TRBJ2-2,CASRSSGRNTGELFF
TRBV28,TRBJ1-5,CASSSSAAGSYNQPQHF
TRBV7-2,TRBJ1-2,CASSLVLQGAHGYTF
TRBV5-1,TRBJ1-2,CASSLAHNYGYTF
TRBV5-1,TRBJ2-3,CASQLAGGTDTQYF
TRBV3-1,TRBJ2-7,CASSQDRRGPYF
TRBV5-1,TRBJ1-4,CASSLDYMSNEKLFF
TRBV12-3/TRBV12-4,TRBJ1-2,CATADGRGSYGYTF
TRBV21-1,TRBJ2-7,CASSKFSASWVYEQYF
TRBV20-1,TRBJ2-5,CSARENRGRVQETQYF
TRBV7-2,TRBJ1-6,CASSLVGDSPLHF
TRBV3-1,TRBJ2-1,CASSRENNEQFF
TRBV27,TRBJ2-7,CASSPSSGENPYEQYF
TRBV20-1,TRBJ1-4,CSARESYEKLFF
TRBV4-1,TRBJ2-1,CASSQDGQGYNEQFF
TRBV10-1,TRBJ2-7,CASSENSGGMVEQYF
TRBV7-3,TRBJ2-1,CASSLIGRANEQFF
TRBV12-3/TRBV12-4,TRBJ2-6,CASSFEGRGANVLTF
TRBV5-1,TRBJ2-1,CASSLSSGYNEQFF
TRBV6-5,TRBJ2-7,CASSWEGASYEQYF
TRBV7-8,TRBJ2-1,CASSLISVAGGNEQFF
TRBV29-1,TRBJ2-5,CSVERTGGETQYF
TRBV7-9,TRBJ2-5,CASSFVQGFETQYF
TRBV20-1,TRBJ1-2,CSARGQGYGYTF
TRBV4-1,TRBJ2-1,CASSQDLGAGAGHNEQFF
TRBV5-1,TRBJ2-5,CASSLVFGEETQYF
TRBV6-5,TRBJ2-1,CASSYPGLGVNEQFF
TRBV2,TRBJ2-7,CASSAGALHGEQYF
TRBV12-3/TRBV12-4,TRBJ1-5,CASKPAGRDNQPQHF
TRBV19,TRBJ2-5,CASTNTAQETQYF
TRBV6-5,TRBJ1-4,CASSYSTGRDEKLFF
TRBV5-1,TRBJ1-2,CASSLMADGNGYTF
TRBV24-1,TRBJ2-2,CATSAQANTGELFF
TRBV29-1,TRBJ1-1,CSVEVRKGDTEAFF
TRBV6-2/TRBV6-3,TRBJ2-7,CASRKSGGTHEQYF
TRBV5-5,TRBJ2-3,CASSWNTDTQYF
TRBV3-1,TRBJ1-1,CASSLRDKNTEAFF
TRBV7-8,TRBJ1-5,CASSLATGVDNQPQHF
TRBV7-2,TRBJ2-7,CASYGLAGGAPREQYF
TRBV29-1,TRBJ2-7,CSGTGEGGYEQYF
TRBV20-1,TRBJ2-7,CSARGSVDNEQYF
TRBV6-5,TRBJ1-5,CASSTYQGGNQPQHF
TRBV28,TRBJ1-2,CASSFNPTNYGYTF
TRBV6-6,TRBJ2-5,CASSEVETQYF
TRBV27,TRBJ2-7,CASSLSVAGASEQYF